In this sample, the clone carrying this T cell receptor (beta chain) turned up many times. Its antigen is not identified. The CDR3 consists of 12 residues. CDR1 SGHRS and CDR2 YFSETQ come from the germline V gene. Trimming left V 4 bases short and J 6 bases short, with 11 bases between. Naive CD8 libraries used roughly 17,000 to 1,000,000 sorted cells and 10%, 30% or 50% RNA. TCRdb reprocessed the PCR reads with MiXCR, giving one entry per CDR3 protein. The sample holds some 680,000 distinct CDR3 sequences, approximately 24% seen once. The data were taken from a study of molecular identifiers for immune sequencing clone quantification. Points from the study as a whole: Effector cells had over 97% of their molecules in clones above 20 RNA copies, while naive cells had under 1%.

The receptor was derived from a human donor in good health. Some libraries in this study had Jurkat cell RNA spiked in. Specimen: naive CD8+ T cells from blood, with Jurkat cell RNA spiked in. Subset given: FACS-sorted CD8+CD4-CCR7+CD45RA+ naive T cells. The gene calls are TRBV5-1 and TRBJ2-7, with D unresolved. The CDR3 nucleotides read TGCGCCAGCAGCCCCTCTCCCCGCGAGCAGTACTTC. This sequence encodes CASSPSPREQYF.